This record covers a single TCR beta chain. Its antigen is currently unknown. Germline V CDR1 and CDR2: SEHNR, FQNEAQ (reference sequence). Trimming shortened V by 1 base and J by 4 bases, and 10 bases separated the two germline ends. The CDR3 spans 15 residues. Sequencing was performed with immunoSEQ multiplex PCR; in TCRdb, only in-frame clones are kept and a portion is missing. The sample contains roughly 16,000 clones, roughly 85% of which appear only once. The data were obtained in a study of T cells after posttransplantation cyclophosphamide. Study-level results: Donor-recipient repertoire similarity was low at 1-2 months, rising over year one. After PTCy, TRB diversity resembled that of CNI/methotrexate controls.

Controls had myeloablative marrow grafts with methotrexate and calcineurin inhibitor, sampled at 1 year. The source material was PBMCs, sampled after allogeneic stem cell transplant with calcineurin inhibitor and methotrexate. The chain links TRBV7-9 to TRBJ1-4; D may be TRBD1 (5 bases). This TCR was recovered from a female patient between 18 and 35 years old who received an allogeneic stem cell transplant from an unrelated donor, was CMV-positive, and had acute and chronic GVHD. The graft donor may have given rise to some T cells. CDR3 in amino acids: CASSLGQTINEKLFF. Written as DNA, the CDR3 is TGTGCCAGCAGCTTAGGACAGACGATTAATGAAAAACTGTTTTTT.